Given below is one TCR beta chain in context. The antigen remains unidentified. This sample is drawn from a study of post-analysis software for immune sequencing data. Whole-study context: The disease courses covered relapsing-remitting, secondary progressive and progressive-relapsing multiple sclerosis.

CDR1 SGDLS and CDR2 YYNGEE come from the germline V gene. The CDR3 is 16 residues long. The V gene end was trimmed by 5 bases and the J gene end by 5 bases; junction bases not matched to a gene: 15. Study-level points and caveats: There was significantly lower normalized Chao1 diversity in multiple sclerosis patients than in controls. TRBV segments more frequent in patients than in controls numbered roughly 5 and included TRBV5-6, TRBV5-1 and TRBV20-1. Those samples that were prepared in the same batch co-clustered strongly by F measure.

Sequencing libraries made from TCR beta cDNA carried unique molecular identifiers. The authors obtained 540,000 or so cDNA molecules from roughly 1 to 10 million T cells. TCRdb processed the PCR reads anew with MiXCR; each CDR3 protein has one entry. The data show fewer than 850,000 distinct CDR3 sequences, with approximately 30% seen just once and roughly 0.57% held by the top ten. The rearrangement joins TRBV9 to TRBJ2-5; 7 nucleotides line up with TRBD1. The receptor comes from a girl aged 10 to 17 with multiple sclerosis. The sequenced sample consisted of blood. CDR3 residues: CASSLRTGTDGETQYF. Here the CDR3 DNA reads TGTGCCAGCAGTCTAAGGACCGGGACAGATGGGGAGACCCAGTACTTC.